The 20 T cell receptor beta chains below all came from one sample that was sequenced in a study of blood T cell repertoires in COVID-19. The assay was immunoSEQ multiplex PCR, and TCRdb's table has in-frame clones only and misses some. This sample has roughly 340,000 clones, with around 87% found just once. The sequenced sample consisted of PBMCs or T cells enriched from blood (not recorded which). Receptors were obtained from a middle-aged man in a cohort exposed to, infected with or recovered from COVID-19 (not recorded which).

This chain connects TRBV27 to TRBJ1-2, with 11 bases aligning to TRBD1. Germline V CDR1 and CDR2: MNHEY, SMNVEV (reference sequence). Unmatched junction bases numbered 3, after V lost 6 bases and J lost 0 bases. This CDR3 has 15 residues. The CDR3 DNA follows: TGTGCCAGCAGCTCGGGACAGGGGGCTAACTATGGCTACACCTTC. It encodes CASSSGQGANYGYTF.

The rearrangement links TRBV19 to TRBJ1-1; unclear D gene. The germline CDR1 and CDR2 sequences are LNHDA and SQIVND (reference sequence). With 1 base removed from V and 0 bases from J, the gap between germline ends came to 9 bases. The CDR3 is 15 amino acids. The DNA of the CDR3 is TGTGCCAGTAGTATAGGACTGTCGCTGAACACTGAAGCTTTCTTT. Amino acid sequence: CASSIGLSLNTEAFF.

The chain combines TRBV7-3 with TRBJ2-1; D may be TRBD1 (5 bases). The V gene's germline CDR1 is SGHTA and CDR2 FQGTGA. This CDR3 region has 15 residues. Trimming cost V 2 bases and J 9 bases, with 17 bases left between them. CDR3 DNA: TGTGCCAGCAGCTTAGGGGCTGCAGGGATCGGTGAGCAGTTCTTC. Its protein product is CASSLGAAGIGEQFF.

Here the CDR3 DNA reads TGTGCCACCAAGCGGGGCGGGAGCACAGATACGCAGTATTTT. Protein sequence: CATKRGGSTDTQYF. The chain recombines TRBV6-5 with TRBJ2-3, with 7 bases that match TRBD2. The CDR3 extends over 14 amino acids. J gave up 0 bases and V 10 bases, and 7 bases lay outside the gene matches. CDR1 is MNHEY, CDR2 SVGAGI, per germline.

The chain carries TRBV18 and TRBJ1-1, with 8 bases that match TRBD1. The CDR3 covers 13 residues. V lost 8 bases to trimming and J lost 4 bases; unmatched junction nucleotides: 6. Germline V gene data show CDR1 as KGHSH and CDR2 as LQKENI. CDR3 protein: CASLQGAVTEAFF. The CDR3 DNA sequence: TGTGCCAGCCTTCAGGGGGCAGTCACTGAAGCTTTCTTT.

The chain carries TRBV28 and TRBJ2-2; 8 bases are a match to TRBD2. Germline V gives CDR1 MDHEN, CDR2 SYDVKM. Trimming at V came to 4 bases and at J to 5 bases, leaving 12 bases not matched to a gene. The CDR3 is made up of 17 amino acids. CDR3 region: CASSSEETGGWTGELFF. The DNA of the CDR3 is TGTGCCAGCAGTTCTGAAGAGACGGGAGGGTGGACCGGGGAGCTGTTTTTT.

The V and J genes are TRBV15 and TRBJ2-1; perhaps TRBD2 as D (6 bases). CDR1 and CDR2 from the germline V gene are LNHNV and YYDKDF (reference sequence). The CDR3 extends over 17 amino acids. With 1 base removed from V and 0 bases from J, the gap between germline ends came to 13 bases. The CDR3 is CATSRGPRGSSYNEQFF. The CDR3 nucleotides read TGTGCCACCAGCAGAGGTCCCCGGGGGAGCTCCTACAATGAGCAGTTCTTC.

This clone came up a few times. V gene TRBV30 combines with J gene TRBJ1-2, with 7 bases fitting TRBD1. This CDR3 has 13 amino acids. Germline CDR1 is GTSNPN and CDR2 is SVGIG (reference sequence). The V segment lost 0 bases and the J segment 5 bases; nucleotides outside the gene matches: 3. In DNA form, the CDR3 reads TGTGCCTGGAGTGTACTGACAGGGTATGGCTACACCTTC. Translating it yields CAWSVLTGYGYTF.

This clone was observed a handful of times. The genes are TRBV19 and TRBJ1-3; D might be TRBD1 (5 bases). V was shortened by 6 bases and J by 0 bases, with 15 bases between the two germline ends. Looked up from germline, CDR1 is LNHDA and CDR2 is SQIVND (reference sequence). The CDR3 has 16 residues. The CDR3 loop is CASRVGGLLSGNTIYF. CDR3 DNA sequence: TGTGCCAGTAGGGTCGGGGGACTCCTCTCTGGAAACACCATATATTTT.

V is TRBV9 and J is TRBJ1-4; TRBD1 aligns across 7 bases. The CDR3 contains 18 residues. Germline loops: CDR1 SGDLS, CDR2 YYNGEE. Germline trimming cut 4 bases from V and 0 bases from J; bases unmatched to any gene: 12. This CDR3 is CASSPALSRGATNEKLFF. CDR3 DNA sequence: TGTGCCAGCAGCCCAGCCCTTTCCAGGGGGGCAACTAATGAAAAACTGTTTTTT.

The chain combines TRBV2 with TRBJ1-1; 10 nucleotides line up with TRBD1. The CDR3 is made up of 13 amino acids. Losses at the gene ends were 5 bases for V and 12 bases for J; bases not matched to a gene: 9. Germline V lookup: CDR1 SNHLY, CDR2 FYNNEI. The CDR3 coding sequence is TGTGCCAGCAGTCGACAGGGGGCGGATGGGACTTTCTTT. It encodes CASSRQGADGTFF.

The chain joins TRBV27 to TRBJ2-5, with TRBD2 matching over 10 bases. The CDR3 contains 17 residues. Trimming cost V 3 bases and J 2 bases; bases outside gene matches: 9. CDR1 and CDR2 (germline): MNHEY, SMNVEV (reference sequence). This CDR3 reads CASSFTSGLAKQETQYF. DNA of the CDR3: TGTGCCAGCAGTTTCACCTCGGGACTAGCGAAACAAGAGACCCAGTACTTC.

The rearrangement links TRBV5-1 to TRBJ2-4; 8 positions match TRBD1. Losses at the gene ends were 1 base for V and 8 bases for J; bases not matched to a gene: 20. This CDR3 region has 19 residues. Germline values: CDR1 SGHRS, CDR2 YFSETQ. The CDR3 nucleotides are TGCGCCAGCAGCTTGTCTTTCGTTAGGGCAGGGGGCAGAGAGGACATTCAGTACTTC. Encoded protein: CASSLSFVRAGGREDIQYF.

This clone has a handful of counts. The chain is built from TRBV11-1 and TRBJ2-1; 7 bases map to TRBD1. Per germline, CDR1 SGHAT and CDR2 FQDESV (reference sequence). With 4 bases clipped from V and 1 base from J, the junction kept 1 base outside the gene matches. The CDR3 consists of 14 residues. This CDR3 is CASSWDRSYNEQFF. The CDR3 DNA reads TGTGCCAGCAGCTGGGACAGATCCTACAATGAGCAGTTCTTC.

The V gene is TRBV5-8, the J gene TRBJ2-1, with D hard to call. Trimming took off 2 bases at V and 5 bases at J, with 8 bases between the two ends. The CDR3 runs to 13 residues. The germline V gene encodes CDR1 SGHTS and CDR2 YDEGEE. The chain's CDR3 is CASSFGLNNEQFF. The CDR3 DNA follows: TGTGCCAGCAGCTTCGGTCTCAACAATGAGCAGTTCTTC.

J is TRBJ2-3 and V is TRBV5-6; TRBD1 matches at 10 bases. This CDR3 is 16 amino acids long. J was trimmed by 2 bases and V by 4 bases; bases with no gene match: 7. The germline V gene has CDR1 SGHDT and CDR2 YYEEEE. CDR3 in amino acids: CASSRLTGGSTDTQYF. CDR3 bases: TGTGCCAGCAGCCGCCTGACAGGGGGCTCCACAGATACGCAGTATTTT.

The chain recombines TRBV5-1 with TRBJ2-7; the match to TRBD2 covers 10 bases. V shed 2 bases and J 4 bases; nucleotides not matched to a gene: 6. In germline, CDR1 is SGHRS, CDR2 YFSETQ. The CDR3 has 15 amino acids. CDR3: CASSLTSGIEYEQYF. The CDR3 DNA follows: TGCGCCAGCAGCTTAACTAGCGGGATAGAATACGAGCAGTACTTC.

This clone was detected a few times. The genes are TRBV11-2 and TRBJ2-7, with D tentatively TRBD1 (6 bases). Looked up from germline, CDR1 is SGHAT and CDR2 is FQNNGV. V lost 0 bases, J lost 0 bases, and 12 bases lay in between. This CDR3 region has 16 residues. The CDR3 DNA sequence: TGTGCCAGCAGCTTAGACCCCAGGGGAGACTCCTACGAGCAGTACTTC. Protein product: CASSLDPRGDSYEQYF. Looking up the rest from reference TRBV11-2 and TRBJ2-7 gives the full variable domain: EAGVAQSPRYKIIEKRQSVAFWCNPISGHATLYWYQQILGQGPKLLIQFQNNGVVDDSQLPKDRFSAERLKGVDSTLKIQPAKLEDSAVYLCASSLDPRGDSYEQYFGPGTRLTVT.

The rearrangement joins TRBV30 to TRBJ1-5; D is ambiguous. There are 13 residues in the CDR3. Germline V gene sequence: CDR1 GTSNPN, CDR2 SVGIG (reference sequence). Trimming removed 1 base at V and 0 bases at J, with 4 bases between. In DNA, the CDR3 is TGTGCCTGGAGTGCCAATAGCAATCAGCCCCAGCATTTT. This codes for CAWSANSNQPQHF.

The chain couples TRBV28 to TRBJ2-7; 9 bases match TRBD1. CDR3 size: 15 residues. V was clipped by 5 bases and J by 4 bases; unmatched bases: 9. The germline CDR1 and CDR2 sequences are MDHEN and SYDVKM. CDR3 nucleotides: TGTGCCAGCAGTCCCACCGCGGACAGGGGTTACGAGCAGTACTTC. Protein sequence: CASSPTADRGYEQYF. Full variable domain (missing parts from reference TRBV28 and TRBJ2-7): DVKVTQSSRYLVKRTGEKVFLECVQDMDHENMFWYRQDPGLGLRLIYFSYDVKMKEKGDIPEGYSVSREKKERFSLILESASTNQTSMYLCASSPTADRGYEQYFGPGTRLTVT.